This TCR beta chain comes out of a study of blood T cell repertoires in COVID-19. As for the study in general: COVID-19 samples, acute and convalescent, were from the United States, Italy and Spain. From T cells, B-cell-depleted T cells, or PBMCs came the material, which was cDNA or gDNA.

In germline, CDR1 is SEHNR, CDR2 FQNEAQ (reference sequence). The CDR3 covers 15 residues. V shed 5 bases and J 6 bases; nucleotides not matched to a gene: 11. Original analysis: Reference gene primer amplification in the assay estimated nucleated cell counts. Method: immunoSEQ multiplex PCR; TCRdb's copy keeps in-frame clones and lacks some. V and J calls and clone size are those listed in that table; D and trimming were worked out from the DNA. This sample carries about 210,000 clones, roughly 82% of them seen once, and the ten largest clones take about 9.7%. The V call is TRBV7-9, the J call TRBJ1-1; 8 bases agree with TRBD1. This TCR derives from a man aged 45-60 years with active or convalescent COVID-19. Sample: peripheral blood. The CDR3 DNA reads as TGTGCCAGCAGCGTGCTCCGGGACAGGAGGTCTGAAGCTTTCTTT. It yields the protein CASSVLRDRRSEAFF.